One and the same sample provided the 18 T cell receptor beta chains below, sequenced in a study of cytomegalovirus exposure and HLA in healthy donors. A multiplex PCR was run with 60 Vbeta primers and 13 Jbeta primers. Sequenced by immunoSEQ multiplex PCR; TCRdb stores in-frame clones only, minus some. The profile covers tens of thousands of clones, with roughly 80% appearing a single time and 1.1% taken by the ten largest. Sequencing was performed on PBMCs. The source is a male donor in good health and CMV-seronegative.

This chain uses TRBV18 with TRBJ1-1; D call uncertain. CDR3 length: 13 residues. V was trimmed by 6 bases and J by 0 bases, leaving 8 bases between them. The V gene's germline CDR1 is KGHSH and CDR2 LQKENI. The chain's CDR3 is CASSPKLNTEAFF. CDR3 sequence (DNA): TGTGCCAGCTCCCCCAAGCTGAACACTGAAGCTTTCTTT.

V usage is TRBV14 and J usage is TRBJ2-3; tentative D call: TRBD1 (5 bases). Trimming stripped 4 bases from V and 1 base from J, with 12 bases between. This CDR3 has 15 residues. Germline loops: CDR1 SGHDN, CDR2 FVKESK. In DNA, the CDR3 is TGTGCCAGCAGCCCATACAGGTTGGGCACAGATACGCAGTATTTT. Encoded protein: CASSPYRLGTDTQYF.

The V gene is TRBV28, the J gene TRBJ2-7; TRBD1 might be the D (6 bases). This CDR3 is 13 amino acids long. Between the trimmed V and J ends, which lost 4 bases and 9 bases, there was a span of 16 bases. Germline CDR1 and CDR2: MDHEN and SYDVKM. DNA of the CDR3: TGTGCCAGCAGTTCAGTCCTCAGGGGACGGCAGTACTTC. Encoded protein: CASSSVLRGRQYF.

The chain joins TRBV5-6 to TRBJ2-3, with 12 bases that match TRBD2. The germline V gene has CDR1 SGHDT and CDR2 YYEEEE. The V gene end was trimmed by 4 bases and the J gene end by 0 bases; junction bases not matched to a gene: 9. The CDR3 is 18 amino acids. Here the CDR3 reads CASSQKGLAGGSTDTQYF. The CDR3, as DNA: TGTGCCAGCAGCCAGAAGGGACTAGCGGGTGGGAGCACAGATACGCAGTATTTT. Full variable domain (remainder filled in from reference TRBV5-6 and TRBJ2-3): DAGVTQSPTHLIKTRGQQVTLRCSPKSGHDTVSWYQQALGQGPQFIFQYYEEEERQRGNFPDRFSGHQFPNYSSELNVNALLLGDSALYLCASSQKGLAGGSTDTQYFGPGTRLTVL.

J is TRBJ2-3 and V is TRBV5-4; TRBD2 matches 14 bases. The CDR3 is made up of 16 amino acids. V lost 4 bases and J lost 5; bases outside the gene matches: 6. Looked up from germline, CDR1 is SGHNT and CDR2 is YYREEE (reference sequence). The CDR3 bases are TGTGCCAGCAGCCTACGACTAGCGGGGGGGGGAGATACGCAGTATTTT. This encodes CASSLRLAGGGDTQYF.

This clone was seen only once. V and J are TRBV5-1 and TRBJ2-7, with D perhaps TRBD2 (5 bases). Germline-derived CDR1 and CDR2 are SGHRS and YFSETQ. The CDR3 covers 16 residues. V shed 0 bases and J shed 5 bases, with 18 bases lying between them. The CDR3 nucleotides read TGCGCCAGCAGCTTGGTGTCCCCCGCCACCGGGGACGAGCAGTACTTC. Translating it yields CASSLVSPATGDEQYF.

This rearrangement joins TRBV5-1 to TRBJ2-3, with TRBD1 as a possible D gene (6 bases). The CDR3 is 18 residues long. V was clipped by 1 base and J by 0 bases, with 18 bases between them. Germline V gene sequence: CDR1 SGHRS, CDR2 YFSETQ. CDR3 nucleotides: TGCGCCAGCAGCTTGCGGACGGACAGATTTTATAGCACAGATACGCAGTATTTT. Translated: CASSLRTDRFYSTDTQYF.

The chain couples TRBV6-5 to TRBJ1-1, with D unresolved. Germline V gene data show CDR1 as MNHEY and CDR2 as SVGAGI. The CDR3 spans 13 residues. Trimming pared 7 bases from V and 1 base from J, leaving 10 bases between. The CDR3 region has the DNA TGTGCCAGCACCCCACACCAGAACACTGAAGCTTTCTTT. The encoded protein is CASTPHQNTEAFF.

The CDR3 DNA is TGCGCCAGCAGTGATGATTACCGGGAGAACACAGATACGCAGTATTTT. It specifies CASSDDYRENTDTQYF. The chain recombines TRBV10-1 with TRBJ2-3; D is perhaps TRBD2 (6 bases). With 3 bases removed from V and 2 bases from J, the gap between germline ends came to 15 bases. Germline V gives CDR1 WNHNN, CDR2 SYGVQD (reference sequence). The CDR3 totals 16 residues.

The rearrangement links TRBV5-1 to TRBJ2-5; maybe TRBD1 (5 bases). Trimming removed 6 bases from V and 4 bases from J, with 13 bases in between. Germline loops: CDR1 SGHRS, CDR2 YFSETQ. This CDR3 has 13 residues. CDR3 in DNA: TGCGCCAGCAAAGACGTGACAGCAGAGACCCAGTACTTC. This encodes CASKDVTAETQYF. Complete variable domain (other parts from reference TRBV5-1 and TRBJ2-5): KAGVTQTPRYLIKTRGQQVTLSCSPISGHRSVSWYQQTPGQGLQFLFEYFSETQRNKGNFPGRFSGRQFSNSRSEMNVSTLELGDSALYLCASKDVTAETQYFGPGTRLLVL.

The V gene is TRBV27, the J gene TRBJ1-3; D is perhaps TRBD1 (6 bases). The germline CDR1 and CDR2 sequences are MNHEY and SMNVEV (reference sequence). The CDR3 consists of 15 residues. Trimming pared 4 bases from V and 5 bases from J, leaving 15 bases between. CDR3 sequence: CASSSLRTARNTIYF. CDR3 DNA sequence: TGTGCCAGCAGTTCCCTCCGGACAGCCAGAAACACCATATATTTT.

V gene TRBV2 combines with J gene TRBJ2-1; 9 bases map to TRBD1. This CDR3 has 15 residues. Unmatched junction bases numbered 10, after V lost 10 bases and J lost 3 bases. Germline-derived CDR1 and CDR2 are SNHLY and FYNNEI. The CDR3 coding sequence is TGTGCCACCCTAAAGGGGACAGGGAACTACAATGAGCAGTTCTTC. Protein sequence: CATLKGTGNYNEQFF.

The J gene is TRBJ2-3, the V gene TRBV27; 8 nucleotides line up with TRBD2. The length of the CDR3 is 16 residues. Germline assignment: CDR1 MNHEY and CDR2 SMNVEV (reference sequence). V lost 1 base, J lost 0 bases, and 3 bases stayed unmatched. CDR3 sequence: CASSLWSSGSTDTQYF. The CDR3, as DNA: TGTGCCAGCAGTTTATGGTCTAGCGGGAGCACAGATACGCAGTATTTT.

The genes are TRBV4-3 and TRBJ1-2; D possibly corresponds to TRBD1 (6 bases). V was shortened by 1 base and J by 8 bases, with 17 bases between the two germline ends. Per germline, CDR1 LGHNA and CDR2 YSLEER. The CDR3 is 15 residues long. The CDR3 protein is CASSQGLGAQGGYTF. The CDR3 DNA is TGCGCCAGCAGCCAAGGGCTAGGTGCCCAGGGGGGCTACACCTTC.

With respect to this clone: Lacking the conserved final phenylalanine or tryptophan, this CDR3 likely reflects a read error. This chain connects TRBV5-1 to TRBJ1-1; D is uncertain. The CDR3 length is 15 residues. Germline loops: CDR1 SGHRS, CDR2 YFSETQ. V was shortened by 0 bases and J by 0 bases, with 9 bases between the two germline ends. The DNA of the CDR3 is TGCGCCAGCAGCTTGGAACCCGGGATGAACACTGAAGCTTTCCTT. This encodes CASSLEPGMNTEAFL.

This clone showed up just a few times. J is TRBJ2-2 and V is TRBV29-1; 15 nucleotides match TRBD2. V shed 7 bases and J 1 base; nucleotides not matched to a gene: 4. CDR1 is SQVTM and CDR2 is ANQGSEA in the germline V gene. This CDR3 comprises 16 residues. The CDR3 here is CSGRTSGGGNTGELFF. The CDR3 DNA reads as TGCAGCGGAAGGACTAGCGGGGGGGGGAACACCGGGGAGCTGTTTTTT.

The chain recombines TRBV10-2 with TRBJ2-1; 10 bases agree with TRBD2. Germline CDR1 is WSHSY and CDR2 is SAAADI. V was pared by 2 bases and J by 5 bases, with 6 bases of the junction left unmatched. The CDR3 has 16 residues. CDR3 in DNA: TGCGCCAGCAGTGAGCCTTCTAGCGGGAGTGACAATGAGCAGTTCTTC. Protein sequence: CASSEPSSGSDNEQFF.

On this clone: A read error may account for a junction end that differs from germline. The chain couples TRBV2 to TRBJ1-5, with D maybe TRBD1 (6 bases). CDR1 and CDR2 (germline): SNHLY, FYNNEI. The CDR3 loop spans 17 amino acids. For the CDR3, the DNA is TGTGCCAGCAGTCTGGGCCGGGGGGCTTCGAGTGGCCAGCCCCAGAATTTT. Protein: CASSLGRGASSGQPQNF.